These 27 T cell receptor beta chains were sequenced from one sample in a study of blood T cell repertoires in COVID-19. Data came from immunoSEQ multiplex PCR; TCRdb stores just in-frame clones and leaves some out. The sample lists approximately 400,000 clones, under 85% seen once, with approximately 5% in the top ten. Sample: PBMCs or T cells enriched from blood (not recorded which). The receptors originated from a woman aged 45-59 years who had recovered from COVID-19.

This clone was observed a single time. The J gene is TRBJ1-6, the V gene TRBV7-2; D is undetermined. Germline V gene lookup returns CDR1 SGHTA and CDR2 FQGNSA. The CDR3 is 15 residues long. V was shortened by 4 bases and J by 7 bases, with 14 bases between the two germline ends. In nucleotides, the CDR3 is TGTGCCAGCAGCTCCCGACCCGGAGGGAATTCACCCCTCCACTTT. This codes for CASSSRPGGNSPLHF.

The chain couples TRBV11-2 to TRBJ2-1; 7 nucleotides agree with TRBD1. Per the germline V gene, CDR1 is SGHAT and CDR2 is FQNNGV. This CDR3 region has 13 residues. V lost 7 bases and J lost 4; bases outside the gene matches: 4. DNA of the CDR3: TGTGCCAGCACCTCGGGACAGTACAATGAGCAGTTCTTC. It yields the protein CASTSGQYNEQFF. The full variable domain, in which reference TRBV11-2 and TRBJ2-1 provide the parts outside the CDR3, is EAGVAQSPRYKIIEKRQSVAFWCNPISGHATLYWYQQILGQGPKLLIQFQNNGVVDDSQLPKDRFSAERLKGVDSTLKIQPAKLEDSAVYLCASTSGQYNEQFFGPGTRLTVL.

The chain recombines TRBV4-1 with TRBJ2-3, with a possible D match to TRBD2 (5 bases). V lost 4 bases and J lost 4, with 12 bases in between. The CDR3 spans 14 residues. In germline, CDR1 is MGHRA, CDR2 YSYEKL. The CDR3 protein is CASSPGFAPDTQYF. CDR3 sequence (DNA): TGCGCCAGCAGCCCGGGATTTGCCCCAGATACGCAGTATTTT.

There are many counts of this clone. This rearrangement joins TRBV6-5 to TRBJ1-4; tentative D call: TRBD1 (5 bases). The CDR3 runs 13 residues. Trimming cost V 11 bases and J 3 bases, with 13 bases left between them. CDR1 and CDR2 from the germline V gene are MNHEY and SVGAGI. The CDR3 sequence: CAAQGGSNEKLFF. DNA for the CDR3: TGTGCCGCCCAGGGAGGATCTAATGAAAAACTGTTTTTT.

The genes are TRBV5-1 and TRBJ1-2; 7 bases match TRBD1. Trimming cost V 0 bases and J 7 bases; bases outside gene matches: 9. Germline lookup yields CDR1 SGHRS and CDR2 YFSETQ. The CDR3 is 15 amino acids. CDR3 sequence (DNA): TGCGCCAGCAGCTTGGACACGGGACAGACGGGTGGCTACACCTTC. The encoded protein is CASSLDTGQTGGYTF. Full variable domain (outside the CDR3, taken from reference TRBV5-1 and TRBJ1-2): KAGVTQTPRYLIKTRGQQVTLSCSPISGHRSVSWYQQTPGQGLQFLFEYFSETQRNKGNFPGRFSGRQFSNSRSEMNVSTLELGDSALYLCASSLDTGQTGGYTFGSGTRLTVV.

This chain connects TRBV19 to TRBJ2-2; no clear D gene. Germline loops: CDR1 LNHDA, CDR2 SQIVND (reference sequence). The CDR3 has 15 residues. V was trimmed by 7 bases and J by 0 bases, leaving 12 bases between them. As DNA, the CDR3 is TGTGCCAGTACTTTCGAGATGGCGAACACCGGGGAGCTGTTTTTT. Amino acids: CASTFEMANTGELFF.

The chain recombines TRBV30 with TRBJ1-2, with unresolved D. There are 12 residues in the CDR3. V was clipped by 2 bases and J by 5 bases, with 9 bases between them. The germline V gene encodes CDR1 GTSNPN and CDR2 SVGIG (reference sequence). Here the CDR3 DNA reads TGTGCCTGGAGTTGGAGGGCTTATGGCTACACCTTC. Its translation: CAWSWRAYGYTF. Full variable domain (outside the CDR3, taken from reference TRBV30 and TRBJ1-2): SQTIHQWPATLVQPVGSPLSLECTVEGTSNPNLYWYRQAAGRGLQLLFYSVGIGQISSEVPQNLSASRPQDRQFILSSKKLLLSDSGFYLCAWSWRAYGYTFGSGTRLTVV.

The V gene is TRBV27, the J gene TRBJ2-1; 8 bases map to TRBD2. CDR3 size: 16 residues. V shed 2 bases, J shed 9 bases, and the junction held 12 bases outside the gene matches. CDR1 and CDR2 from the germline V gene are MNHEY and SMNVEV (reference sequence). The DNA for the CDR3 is TGTGCCAGCAGTTTACTTGCGGGGGGACGGGGTTGTGAGCAGTTCTTC. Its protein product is CASSLLAGGRGCEQFF.

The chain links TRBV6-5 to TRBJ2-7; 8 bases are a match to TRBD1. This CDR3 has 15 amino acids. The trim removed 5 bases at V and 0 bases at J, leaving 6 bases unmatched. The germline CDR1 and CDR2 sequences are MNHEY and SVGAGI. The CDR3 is CASSRGTGDSYEQYF. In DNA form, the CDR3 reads TGTGCCAGCAGTAGGGGGACAGGCGACTCCTACGAGCAGTACTTC.

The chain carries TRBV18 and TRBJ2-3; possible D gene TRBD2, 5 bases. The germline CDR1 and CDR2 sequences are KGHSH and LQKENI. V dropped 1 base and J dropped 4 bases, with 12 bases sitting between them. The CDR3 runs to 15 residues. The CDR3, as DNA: TGTGCCAGCTCACCACAACTAGGCAGTGCAGATACGCAGTATTTT. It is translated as CASSPQLGSADTQYF.

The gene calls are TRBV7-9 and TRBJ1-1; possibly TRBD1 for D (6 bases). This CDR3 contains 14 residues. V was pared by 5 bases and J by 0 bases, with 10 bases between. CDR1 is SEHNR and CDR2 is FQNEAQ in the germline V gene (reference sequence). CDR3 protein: CASSDGQMNTEAFF. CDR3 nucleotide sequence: TGTGCCAGCAGCGACGGACAGATGAACACTGAAGCTTTCTTT.

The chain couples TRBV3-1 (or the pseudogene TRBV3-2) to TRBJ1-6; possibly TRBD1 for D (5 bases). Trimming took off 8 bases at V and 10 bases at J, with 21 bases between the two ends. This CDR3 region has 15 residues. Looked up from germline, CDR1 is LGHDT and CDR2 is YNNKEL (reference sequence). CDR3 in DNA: TGTGCCAGCTCGGCCCTCCAGGGAAGTTACTCACCCCTCCACTTT. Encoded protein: CASSALQGSYSPLHF.

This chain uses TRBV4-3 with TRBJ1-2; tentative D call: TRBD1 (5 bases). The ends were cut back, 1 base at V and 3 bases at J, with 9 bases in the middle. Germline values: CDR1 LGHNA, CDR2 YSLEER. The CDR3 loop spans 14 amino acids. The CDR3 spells CASSQVRVDYGYTF. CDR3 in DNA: TGCGCCAGCAGCCAAGTCAGGGTCGACTATGGCTACACCTTC.

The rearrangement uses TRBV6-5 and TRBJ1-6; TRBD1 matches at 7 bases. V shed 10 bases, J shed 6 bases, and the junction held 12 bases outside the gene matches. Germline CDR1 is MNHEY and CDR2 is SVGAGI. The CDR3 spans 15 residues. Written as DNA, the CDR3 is TGTGCCACCGGACAGGTTACCAGGGGTAATTCACCCCTCCACTTT. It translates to CATGQVTRGNSPLHF.

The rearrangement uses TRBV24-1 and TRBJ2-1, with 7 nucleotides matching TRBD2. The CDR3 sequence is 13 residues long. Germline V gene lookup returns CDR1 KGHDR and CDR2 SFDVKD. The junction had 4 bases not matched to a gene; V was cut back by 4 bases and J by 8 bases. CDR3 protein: CATSDPTSYEQFF. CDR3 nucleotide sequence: TGTGCCACCAGTGACCCGACTAGCTATGAGCAGTTCTTC.

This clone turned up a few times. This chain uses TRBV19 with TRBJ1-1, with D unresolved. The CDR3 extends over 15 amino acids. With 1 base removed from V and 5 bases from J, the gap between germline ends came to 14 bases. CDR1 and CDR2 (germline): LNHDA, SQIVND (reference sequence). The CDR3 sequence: CASSIGAGKLTEAFF. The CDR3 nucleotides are TGTGCCAGTAGTATAGGGGCAGGAAAGCTTACTGAAGCTTTCTTT.

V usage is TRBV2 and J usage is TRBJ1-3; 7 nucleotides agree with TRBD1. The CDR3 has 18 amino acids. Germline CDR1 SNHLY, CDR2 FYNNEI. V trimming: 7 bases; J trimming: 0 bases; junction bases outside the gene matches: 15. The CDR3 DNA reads TGTGCCAGCATTTCCCCCAAGACAGGGCCGAGCTCTGGAAACACCATATATTTT. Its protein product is CASISPKTGPSSGNTIYF. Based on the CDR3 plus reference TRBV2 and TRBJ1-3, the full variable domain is EPEVTQTPSHQVTQMGQEVILRCVPISNHLYFYWYRQILGQKVEFLVSFYNNEISEKSEIFDDQFSVERPDGSNFTLKIRSTKLEDSAMYFCASISPKTGPSSGNTIYFGEGSWLTVV.

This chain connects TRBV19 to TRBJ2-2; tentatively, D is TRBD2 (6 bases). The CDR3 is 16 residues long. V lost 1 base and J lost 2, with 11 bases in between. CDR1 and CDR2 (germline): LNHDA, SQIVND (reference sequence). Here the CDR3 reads CASSIAPGVNTGELFF. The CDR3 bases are TGTGCCAGTAGTATAGCTCCGGGGGTTAACACCGGGGAGCTGTTTTTT.

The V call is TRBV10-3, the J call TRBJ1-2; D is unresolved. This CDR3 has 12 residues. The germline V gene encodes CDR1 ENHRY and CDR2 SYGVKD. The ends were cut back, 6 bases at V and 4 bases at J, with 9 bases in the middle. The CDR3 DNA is TGTGCCATCAGACACACGGGCTATGGCTACACCTTC. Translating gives CAIRHTGYGYTF.

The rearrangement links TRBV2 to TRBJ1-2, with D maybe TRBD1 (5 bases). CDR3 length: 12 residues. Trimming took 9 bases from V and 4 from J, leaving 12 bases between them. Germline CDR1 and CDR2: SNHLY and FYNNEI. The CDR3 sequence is CAREGQSYGYTF. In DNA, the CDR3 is TGTGCCAGGGAGGGGCAGAGCTATGGCTACACCTTC.

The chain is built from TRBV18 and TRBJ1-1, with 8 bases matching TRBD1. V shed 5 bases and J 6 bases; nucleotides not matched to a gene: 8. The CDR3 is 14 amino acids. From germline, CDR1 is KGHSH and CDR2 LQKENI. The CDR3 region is CASSVDRGRAEAFF. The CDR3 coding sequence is TGTGCCAGCTCAGTCGACAGGGGAAGGGCTGAAGCTTTCTTT. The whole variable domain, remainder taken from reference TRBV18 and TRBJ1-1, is NAGVMQNPRHLVRRRGQEARLRCSPMKGHSHVYWYRQLPEEGLKFMVYLQKENIIDESGMPKERFSAEFPKEGPSILRIQQVVRGDSAAYFCASSVDRGRAEAFFGQGTRLTVV.

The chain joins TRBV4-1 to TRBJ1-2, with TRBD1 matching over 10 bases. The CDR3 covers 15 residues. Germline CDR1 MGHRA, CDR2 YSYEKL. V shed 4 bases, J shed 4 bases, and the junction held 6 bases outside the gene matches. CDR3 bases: TGCGCCAGCAGCCCGGGGACAGGGGTTGTCTATGGCTACACCTTC. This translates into CASSPGTGVVYGYTF.

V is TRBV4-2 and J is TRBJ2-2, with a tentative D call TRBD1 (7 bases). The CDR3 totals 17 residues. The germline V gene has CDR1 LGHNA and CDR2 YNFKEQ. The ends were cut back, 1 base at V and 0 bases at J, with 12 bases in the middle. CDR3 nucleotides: TGTGCCAGCAGCCAAGTACAGGGGAGGACGAACACCGGGGAGCTGTTTTTT. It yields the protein CASSQVQGRTNTGELFF.

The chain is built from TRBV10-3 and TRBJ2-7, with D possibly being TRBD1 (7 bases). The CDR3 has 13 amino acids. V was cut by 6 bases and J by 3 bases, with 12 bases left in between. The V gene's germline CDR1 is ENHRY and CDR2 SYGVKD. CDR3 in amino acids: CAIRRDSFYEQYF. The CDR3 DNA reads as TGTGCCATCAGGCGGGACAGCTTCTACGAGCAGTACTTC.

CDR3 in DNA: TGTGCCAGTAGTATAGGTAGAGGGAATGGCTACACCTTC. It translates to CASSIGRGNGYTF. The chain joins TRBV19 to TRBJ1-2; D unclear. There are 13 residues in the CDR3. Germline V gene sequence: CDR1 LNHDA, CDR2 SQIVND (reference sequence). V gave up 1 base and J gave up 6 bases, with 9 bases separating them.

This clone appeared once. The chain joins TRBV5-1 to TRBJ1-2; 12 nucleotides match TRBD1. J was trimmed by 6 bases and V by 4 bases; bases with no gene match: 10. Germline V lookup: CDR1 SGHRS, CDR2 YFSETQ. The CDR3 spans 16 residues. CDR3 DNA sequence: TGCGCCAGCAGCGGCATACCGGGACAGGGGGCCCATGGCTACACCTTC. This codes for CASSGIPGQGAHGYTF.

The CDR3, as DNA: TGTGCCACCAGTGGCCCAACCTTAGCGGGAGGTACCACAGATACGCAGTATTTT. It encodes CATSGPTLAGGTTDTQYF. This rearrangement joins TRBV24-1 to TRBJ2-3, with TRBD2 matching over 10 bases. J gave up 2 bases and V 5 bases, and 12 bases lay outside the gene matches. In germline, CDR1 is KGHDR, CDR2 SFDVKD. The CDR3 covers 18 residues.